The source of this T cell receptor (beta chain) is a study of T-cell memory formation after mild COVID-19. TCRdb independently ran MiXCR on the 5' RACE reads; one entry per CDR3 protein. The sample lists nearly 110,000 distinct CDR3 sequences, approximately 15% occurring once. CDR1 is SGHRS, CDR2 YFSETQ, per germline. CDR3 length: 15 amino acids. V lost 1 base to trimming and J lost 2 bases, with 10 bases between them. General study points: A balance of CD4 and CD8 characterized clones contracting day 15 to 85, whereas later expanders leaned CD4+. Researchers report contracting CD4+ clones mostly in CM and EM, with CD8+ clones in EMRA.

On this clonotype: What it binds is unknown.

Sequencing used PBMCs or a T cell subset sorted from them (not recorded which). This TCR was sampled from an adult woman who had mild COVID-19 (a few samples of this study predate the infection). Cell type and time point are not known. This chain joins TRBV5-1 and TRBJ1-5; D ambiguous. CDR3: CASSLSGVGNQPQHF. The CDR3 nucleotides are TGCGCCAGCAGCTTGTCTGGGGTCGGCAATCAGCCCCAGCATTTT.